These T cell receptor beta chains were read from a single sample in a study of CD8 T cells in ankylosing spondylitis. From the 5' RACE reads, TCRdb called clonotypes with MiXCR, one entry per CDR3 protein. The table records roughly 470,000 distinct CDR3 sequences, roughly a quarter of them present only once. Sequenced: blood, either unsorted or a sorted T cell fraction (not recorded which). The origin of the receptors is a male donor with ankylosing spondylitis. Both conserved end residues are part of each CDR3. D genes are given only for firm matches. Clone size appears in some rows only: once, few, many, or a class for an expanded clone.

clone_size | j_call | cdr3_length | d_call | v_call | cdr3_aa | cdr3_nt
. | TRBJ1-3 | 14 | . | TRBV14 | CASSQWGSGNTIYF | TGTGCCAGCAGCCAATGGGGCTCTGGAAACACCATATATTTT
few | TRBJ2-3 | 14 | TRBD1 | TRBV29-1 | CSVEGQVVPDTQYF | TGCAGCGTAGAGGGACAGGTCGTACCAGATACGCAGTATTTT
few | TRBJ1-5 | 13 | . | TRBV20-1 | CSARQSLGQPQHF | TGCAGTGCTAGACAGTCCCTAGGGCAGCCCCAGCATTTT
. | TRBJ2-7 | 16 | . | TRBV5-1 | CASIPSPGNDAYEQYF | TGCGCCAGCATCCCCAGCCCAGGGAACGACGCCTACGAGCAGTACTTC
few | TRBJ1-5 | 15 | . | TRBV2 | CASREEAYSNQPQHF | TGTGCCAGCAGGGAAGAAGCATATAGCAATCAGCCCCAGCATTTT
. | TRBJ2-3 | 16 | TRBD1 | TRBV20-1 | CSARGPGQPGTDTQYF | TGCAGTGCTAGAGGGCCGGGACAGCCTGGCACAGATACGCAGTATTTT
. | TRBJ1-2 | 15 | . | TRBV3-1 | CASSQVALHNYGYTF | TGTGCCAGCAGCCAAGTGGCCCTACATAACTATGGCTACACCTTC
few | TRBJ2-2 | 17 | . | TRBV7-7 | CATYPIPRTANTGELFF | TGTGCCACCTATCCCATTCCTAGGACAGCGAACACCGGGGAGCTGTTTTTT
many | TRBJ1-6 | 17 | TRBD1 | TRBV15 | CATSRETGPLYNSPLHF | TGTGCCACCAGCAGAGAGACAGGGCCCCTCTATAATTCACCCCTCCACTTT
few | TRBJ2-3 | 14 | TRBD1 | TRBV6-2/TRBV6-3 | CASTKGGGTDTQYF | TGTGCCAGCACCAAAGGGGGCGGCACAGATACGCAGTATTTT
few | TRBJ2-5 | 15 | . | TRBV5-1 | CASSLEVGGQETQYF | TGCGCCAGCAGCTTGGAGGTGGGGGGACAAGAGACCCAGTACTTC
few | TRBJ2-7 | 13 | . | TRBV5-1 | CASSLEAGDEQYF | TGCGCCAGCAGCTTGGAGGCAGGGGACGAGCAGTACTTC
. | TRBJ2-2 | 13 | . | TRBV12-3/TRBV12-4 | CASSLYTTGELFF | TGTGCCAGCAGTTTATATACTACCGGGGAGCTGTTTTTT
. | TRBJ1-1 | 12 | . | TRBV3-1 | CASSQVQRVVFF | TGTGCCAGCAGCCAAGTGCAGAGGGTTGTATTCTTT
many | TRBJ2-2 | 17 | . | TRBV15 | CATSRDYDGQNTGELFF | TGTGCCACCAGCAGAGATTATGACGGCCAGAACACCGGGGAGCTGTTTTTT
few | TRBJ2-3 | 15 | TRBD1 | TRBV24-1 | CATSDRDRTTDTQYF | TGTGCCACCAGTGATCGGGACAGGACCACAGATACGCAGTATTTT
few | TRBJ2-3 | 13 | . | TRBV20-1 | CSAARLETDTQYF | TGCAGTGCAGCCCGTCTAGAAACAGATACGCAGTATTTT
many | TRBJ2-5 | 14 | . | TRBV5-1 | CASSLEWRGETQYF | TGCGCCAGCAGCTTGGAGTGGCGGGGAGAGACCCAGTACTTC
. | TRBJ1-1 | 14 | TRBD1 | TRBV10-3 | CAISDDRGKTEAFF | TGTGCCATCAGCGATGACAGGGGTAAGACTGAAGCTTTCTTT
few | TRBJ2-2 | 13 | . | TRBV5-1 | CASSLVSGGELFF | TGCGCCAGCAGCTTGGTATCGGGCGGGGAGCTGTTTTTT
. | TRBJ1-4 | 15 | TRBD1 | TRBV12-3/TRBV12-4 | CASTPTGGGGEKLFF | TGTGCCAGCACACCTACAGGGGGCGGCGGTGAAAAACTGTTTTTT
. | TRBJ2-2 | 15 | TRBD2 | TRBV7-8 | CASSLTSGFTGELFF | TGTGCCAGCAGCTTGACTAGCGGATTCACCGGGGAGCTGTTTTTT
. | TRBJ2-1 | 13 | . | TRBV11-2 | CASSRQLTDEQFF | TGTGCCAGCAGCAGACAGCTGACGGATGAGCAGTTCTTC
. | TRBJ2-2 | 17 | TRBD2 | TRBV4-1 | CASSQASGSLHTGELFF | TGCGCCAGCAGCCAAGCTAGCGGGAGTCTTCACACCGGGGAGCTGTTTTTT
. | TRBJ2-3 | 16 | TRBD2 | TRBV12-3/TRBV12-4 | CASRPRRAGSTDTQYF | TGTGCCAGCAGACCACGAAGAGCGGGAAGCACAGATACGCAGTATTTT
. | TRBJ2-3 | 13 | . | TRBV7-9 | CASSSAGTDTQYF | TGTGCCAGCAGCTCGGCGGGCACAGATACGCAGTATTTT
few | TRBJ2-2 | 16 | TRBD1 | TRBV4-1 | CASSHLGQTNTGELFF | TGCGCCAGCAGCCACCTGGGACAGACGAACACCGGGGAGCTGTTTTTT
few | TRBJ2-1 | 15 | . | TRBV27 | CASRLLAELPTEQFF | TGTGCCAGCAGGCTACTAGCTGAACTCCCTACTGAGCAGTTCTTC
. | TRBJ1-1 | 13 | . | TRBV5-1 | CASSLRPGTEAFF | TGCGCCAGCAGCCTGAGACCTGGTACTGAAGCTTTCTTT